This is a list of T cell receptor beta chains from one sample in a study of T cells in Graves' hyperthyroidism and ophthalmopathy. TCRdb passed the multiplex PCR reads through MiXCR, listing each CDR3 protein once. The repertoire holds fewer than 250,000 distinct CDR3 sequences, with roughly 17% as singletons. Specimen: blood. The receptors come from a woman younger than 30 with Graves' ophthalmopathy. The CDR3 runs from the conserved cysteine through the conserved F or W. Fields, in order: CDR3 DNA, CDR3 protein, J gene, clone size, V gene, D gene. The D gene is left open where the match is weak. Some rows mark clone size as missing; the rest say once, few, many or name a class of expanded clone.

DNA: TGTGCCAGCAGCTTTCCTGCTAGCGGGAGGGCCCGCGAGACCCAGTACTTC; CDR3: CASSFPASGRARETQYF; J: TRBJ2-5; size: many; V: TRBV28; D: TRBD2
DNA: TGCAGCGTTGAATTACTAGCGGGCTCCTACGAGCAGTACTTC; CDR3: CSVELLAGSYEQYF; J: TRBJ2-7; size: .; V: TRBV29-1; D: TRBD2
DNA: TGTGCCTGGAGTGTGAGGACAGGGTTTTTCACTGAAGCTTTCTTT; CDR3: CAWSVRTGFFTEAFF; J: TRBJ1-1; size: .; V: TRBV30; D: TRBD1
DNA: TGTGCCAGCAGCGGGGGGCGGGGGGCCACAGATACGCAGTATTTT; CDR3: CASSGGRGATDTQYF; J: TRBJ2-3; size: few; V: TRBV9; D: TRBD2
DNA: TGTGCCAGCAGGTCCGGGGTGGGGGAACCCTACGAGCAGTACTTC; CDR3: CASRSGVGEPYEQYF; J: TRBJ2-7; size: many; V: TRBV6-1; D: .
DNA: TGTGCCAGCAGCCCCTCCTCTTCGCGCAGGATCTACAATGAGCAGTTCTTC; CDR3: CASSPSSSRRIYNEQFF; J: TRBJ2-1; size: many; V: TRBV7-9; D: .
DNA: TGTGCCAGCAGTGAAAAACGGGCAGCAACTAATGAAAAACTGTTTTTT; CDR3: CASSEKRAATNEKLFF; J: TRBJ1-4; size: many; V: TRBV6-1; D: .
DNA: TGTGCCAGCAGCCCCGGGGGAATCAGCAATCAGCCCCAGCATTTT; CDR3: CASSPGGISNQPQHF; J: TRBJ1-5; size: many; V: TRBV7-2; D: .
DNA: TGTGCCAGCAGCTTGGACGATGGTAGGGAGCAGTTCTTC; CDR3: CASSLDDGREQFF; J: TRBJ2-1; size: many; V: TRBV5-8; D: .
DNA: TGTGCCAGCAGCCAAGCCTGGCAGAACTCCTACGAGCAGTACTTC; CDR3: CASSQAWQNSYEQYF; J: TRBJ2-7; size: many; V: TRBV4-2; D: .
DNA: TGCAGTGCTAGAGATCGAAAAGCGGGCAGCGTGAACACCGGGGAGCTGTTTTTT; CDR3: CSARDRKAGSVNTGELFF; J: TRBJ2-2; size: many; V: TRBV20-1; D: .
DNA: TGTGCCAGCAGGGCTACAGGCCTAAGCTCCTATAATTCACCCCTCCACTTT; CDR3: CASRATGLSSYNSPLHF; J: TRBJ1-6; size: many; V: TRBV28; D: .
DNA: TGCAGTGCTAGAGGTGATCGTGAAGCTTTCTTT; CDR3: CSARGDREAFF; J: TRBJ1-1; size: many; V: TRBV20-1; D: .
DNA: TGTGCCACCAGCAGAGATAATTGGCTAGCGGGAGAGACCCAGTACTTC; CDR3: CATSRDNWLAGETQYF; J: TRBJ2-5; size: .; V: TRBV15; D: TRBD2
DNA: TGTGCCAGCACAGTTTCGGGTTTGAACACTGAAGCTTTCTTT; CDR3: CASTVSGLNTEAFF; J: TRBJ1-1; size: many; V: TRBV28; D: .
DNA: TGTGCCAGTAGTATAGATAAGAGAACCGGGAACACTAAAGCTTTCTTT; CDR3: CASSIDKRTGNTKAFF; J: TRBJ1-1; size: .; V: TRBV19; D: .
DNA: TGCAGTGCTAGGGGACTAGCGGGACGCACAGATACGCAGTATTTT; CDR3: CSARGLAGRTDTQYF; J: TRBJ2-3; size: .; V: TRBV20-1; D: TRBD2
DNA: TGTGCCAGCAGCGGCGAGGTAGCGGGAGGTAACGAGCAGTACTTC; CDR3: CASSGEVAGGNEQYF; J: TRBJ2-7; size: many; V: TRBV7-2; D: TRBD2
DNA: TGTGCCAGCTCAAGCGACAGGGGGTCGTGGAGCACTGAAGCTTTCTTT; CDR3: CASSSDRGSWSTEAFF; J: TRBJ1-1; size: many; V: TRBV18; D: TRBD1
DNA: TGTGCCAGCAGCTTGGGGGCAGGGGGCATGAATGAGCAGTTCTTC; CDR3: CASSLGAGGMNEQFF; J: TRBJ2-1; size: .; V: TRBV11-3; D: TRBD1
DNA: TGTGCCAGCAGCCAAGAAGGTAGCGGGGATAATGAGCAGTTCTTC; CDR3: CASSQEGSGDNEQFF; J: TRBJ2-1; size: once; V: TRBV3-2; D: .
DNA: TGTGCCAGCAGTTACGGGAGGGGCCTAAGCTCCTACGAGCAGTACTTC; CDR3: CASSYGRGLSSYEQYF; J: TRBJ2-7; size: .; V: TRBV6-2/TRBV6-3; D: TRBD2
DNA: TGTGCCAGCAGCTTTTTCCGGTCTGGGGCCAACGTCCTGACTTTC; CDR3: CASSFFRSGANVLTF; J: TRBJ2-6; size: few; V: TRBV7-9; D: .
DNA: TGTGCCTGGAGTGGCCTCGGGGACAAGACTCCCTCTAACTATGGCTACACCTTC; CDR3: CAWSGLGDKTPSNYGYTF; J: TRBJ1-2; size: many; V: TRBV30; D: .
DNA: TGTGCCAGCAGTTTAGGGGTTTTCGATGGCTACACCTTC; CDR3: CASSLGVFDGYTF; J: TRBJ1-2; size: many; V: TRBV12-3/TRBV12-4; D: .
DNA: TGTGCCAGTAGTATAGGAGGGACGGGTAGCGAGCAGTACTTC; CDR3: CASSIGGTGSEQYF; J: TRBJ2-7; size: once; V: TRBV19; D: .
DNA: TGTGCCAGCAGTACCCGCGTAAGCACAGATACGCAGTATTTT; CDR3: CASSTRVSTDTQYF; J: TRBJ2-3; size: many; V: TRBV6-1; D: .
DNA: TGTGCCAGCAGTTGGACAGGGGGCCACGATCAGCCCCAGCATTTT; CDR3: CASSWTGGHDQPQHF; J: TRBJ1-5; size: .; V: TRBV2; D: TRBD1
DNA: TGCGCCAGCAGCTTGGTGCCGACTATGCCTACAGGGGAGGGAGTCCGTTCACCCCTCCACTTT; CDR3: CASSLVPTMPTGEGVRSPLHF; J: TRBJ1-6; size: many; V: TRBV5-1; D: TRBD1
DNA: TGTGCCAGCAACCGGGACAGGGACACAGATACGCAGTATTTT; CDR3: CASNRDRDTDTQYF; J: TRBJ2-3; size: many; V: TRBV6-1; D: TRBD1
DNA: TGCGCCAACCATTCCAAACGGACCAGGGACCTTCTCCCCGAGCAGTACTTC; CDR3: CANHSKRTRDLLPEQYF; J: TRBJ2-7; size: many; V: TRBV10-1; D: .
DNA: TGTGCCAGCAACCCAACGGTGAGGACTAGCGGCCCCTTATACGAGCAGTACTTC; CDR3: CASNPTVRTSGPLYEQYF; J: TRBJ2-7; size: .; V: TRBV28; D: TRBD2
DNA: TGTGCCAGCAGTGTGGACAGGCTCAGCTATGGCTACACCTTC; CDR3: CASSVDRLSYGYTF; J: TRBJ1-2; size: many; V: TRBV2; D: TRBD1
DNA: TGTGCCAGCAGCTTAGATCTAAGGGATGGGGCCAACGTCCTGACTTTC; CDR3: CASSLDLRDGANVLTF; J: TRBJ2-6; size: many; V: TRBV11-2; D: .
DNA: TGCAGCGTCGCAGGGCTTGGTGCTAGCGGGAGGTATGAGCAGTTCTTC; CDR3: CSVAGLGASGRYEQFF; J: TRBJ2-1; size: .; V: TRBV29-1; D: TRBD2
DNA: TGTGCCAGCAGGGAAACCACCGGGACAGGGGCGAGCTATGGCTACACCTTC; CDR3: CASRETTGTGASYGYTF; J: TRBJ1-2; size: .; V: TRBV28; D: TRBD1
DNA: TGTGCCAGCAGTTTACTAGCGGGAACCGCTCGCACAGATACGCAGTATTTT; CDR3: CASSLLAGTARTDTQYF; J: TRBJ2-3; size: many; V: TRBV28; D: TRBD2
DNA: TGCGCCAGCAGCCAAACCCCAACTTCATCGGGGGGTTACACCTTC; CDR3: CASSQTPTSSGGYTF; J: TRBJ1-2; size: many; V: TRBV5-1; D: .
DNA: TGTGCCAGCAGTTCACCTGCCCCGGGACAGGGGAATGGCTACACCTTC; CDR3: CASSSPAPGQGNGYTF; J: TRBJ1-2; size: many; V: TRBV28; D: TRBD1
DNA: TGTGCCAGCAGCTCGGAACCGGTTGGTGGTGAGCAGTTCTTC; CDR3: CASSSEPVGGEQFF; J: TRBJ2-1; size: once; V: TRBV5-4; D: .
DNA: TGTGCCAGCAGATATCCAAGCGGGACAGGGGATAAGTATGGCTACACCTTC; CDR3: CASRYPSGTGDKYGYTF; J: TRBJ1-2; size: many; V: TRBV28; D: TRBD1
DNA: TGCGCCAGCCACTCAAAGGAGGCGGGGCTATTGGGACAAGAGACCCAGTACTTC; CDR3: CASHSKEAGLLGQETQYF; J: TRBJ2-5; size: many; V: TRBV5-1; D: .
DNA: TGTGCCAGCAGCCCGAGAGACAGGATGGCCACTGAAGCTTTCTTT; CDR3: CASSPRDRMATEAFF; J: TRBJ1-1; size: many; V: TRBV7-9; D: .
DNA: TGTGCCAGTAGTCCCGGACCGAACACTGAAGCTCTCTTT; CDR3: CASSPGPNTEALF; J: TRBJ1-1; size: .; V: TRBV19; D: .
DNA: TGTGCCAGCAGTTGGAGAGGTGAAGCTTTCTTT; CDR3: CASSWRGEAFF; J: TRBJ1-1; size: many; V: TRBV28; D: .
DNA: TGCGCCAGCAGCTTTAGGGTCGGCACAGATACGCAGTATTTT; CDR3: CASSFRVGTDTQYF; J: TRBJ2-3; size: .; V: TRBV5-1; D: .
DNA: TGTGCCAGCTCACCGTCGGGGGCCCACAGCAATCAGCCCCAGCATTTT; CDR3: CASSPSGAHSNQPQHF; J: TRBJ1-5; size: many; V: TRBV18; D: .
DNA: TGCAGCGTTGAAGGAAAAGGGAGCTCCTACGAGCAGTACTTC; CDR3: CSVEGKGSSYEQYF; J: TRBJ2-7; size: many; V: TRBV29-1; D: .
DNA: TGTGCCAGCAGCTTCCGACCAATATTGACCCACAATGAGCAGTTCTTC; CDR3: CASSFRPILTHNEQFF; J: TRBJ2-1; size: many; V: TRBV7-9; D: .
DNA: TGTGCCAGTAGTACCCCCGGGGGCGCAAGCAATCAGCCCCAGCATTTT; CDR3: CASSTPGGASNQPQHF; J: TRBJ1-5; size: few; V: TRBV19; D: .
DNA: TGTGCCAGCAGTTCAAGACATATCCAAGAGACCCAGTACTTC; CDR3: CASSSRHIQETQYF; J: TRBJ2-5; size: many; V: TRBV12-3/TRBV12-4; D: .
DNA: TGTGCCAGCAGTTACGCATCTGGGGGACTCCTGACAGATACGCAGTATTTT; CDR3: CASSYASGGLLTDTQYF; J: TRBJ2-3; size: many; V: TRBV6-5; D: .
DNA: TGTGCCTGGGGAGGGGACCCTTATAGCAATCAGCCCCAGCATTTT; CDR3: CAWGGDPYSNQPQHF; J: TRBJ1-5; size: many; V: TRBV30; D: .
DNA: TGTGCCAGCAGCTTACTCGGGCCCTTTGCAGTTGATGAGCAGTTCTTC; CDR3: CASSLLGPFAVDEQFF; J: TRBJ2-1; size: many; V: TRBV7-2; D: .
DNA: TGTGCCAGCAGCACCGGTCCCCTCGCCCCCCATGGCTACACCTTC; CDR3: CASSTGPLAPHGYTF; J: TRBJ1-2; size: many; V: TRBV28; D: .